This T cell receptor beta chain originates from a study of blood T cells in healthy people across ages. PCR was performed a second time for about 6 to 12 cycles using a sample-barcoded 5' primer and a J-beta primer mix. TCRdb used MiXCR to reprocess the 5' RACE reads, holding one entry per CDR3 protein. The sample includes some 1.5 million distinct CDR3 sequences, roughly 28% of them seen just once. Trimming took 0 bases from V and 5 from J, leaving 2 bases between them. The CDR3 totals 11 residues. Germline V gene lookup returns CDR1 GTSNPN and CDR2 SVGIG (reference sequence). This clonotype showed up many times.

The chain employs TRBV30 and TRBJ2-4; D is uncertain. The origin of this receptor is a woman in her thirties in good health. Material: blood. The CDR3 loop reads CAWSVENIQYF. CDR3 sequence (DNA): TGTGCCTGGAGTGTGGAAAACATTCAGTACTTC.